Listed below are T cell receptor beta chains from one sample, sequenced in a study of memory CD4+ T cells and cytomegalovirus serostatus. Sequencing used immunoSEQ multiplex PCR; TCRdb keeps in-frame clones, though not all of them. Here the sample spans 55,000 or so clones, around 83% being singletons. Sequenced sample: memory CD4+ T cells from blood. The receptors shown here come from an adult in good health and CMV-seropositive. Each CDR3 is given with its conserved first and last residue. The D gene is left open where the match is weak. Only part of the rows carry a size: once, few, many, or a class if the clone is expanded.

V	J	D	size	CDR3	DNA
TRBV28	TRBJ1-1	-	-	CASPPGSGKNTEAFF	TGTGCCAGCCCCCCGGGATCGGGGAAGAACACTGAAGCTTTCTTT
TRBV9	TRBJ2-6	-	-	CASSVLSGANVLTF	TGTGCCAGCAGCGTGCTCTCTGGGGCCAACGTCCTGACTTTC
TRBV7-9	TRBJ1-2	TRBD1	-	CASSEGQGGNGYTF	TGTGCCAGCAGCGAAGGACAGGGAGGGAATGGCTACACCTTC
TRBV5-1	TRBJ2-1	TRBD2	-	CASSLFGAGDSNEQFF	TGCGCCAGCAGCTTGTTTGGGGCGGGAGATTCCAATGAGCAGTTCTTC
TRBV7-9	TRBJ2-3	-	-	CASSLVKNRWTDTQYF	TGTGCCAGCAGCTTAGTCAAGAACCGCTGGACAGATACGCAGTATTTT
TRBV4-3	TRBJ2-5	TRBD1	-	CASSQEGTGPLHKTQYF	TGCGCCAGCAGCCAAGAGGGGACAGGGCCCCTCCACAAGACCCAGTACTTC
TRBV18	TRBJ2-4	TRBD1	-	CASSPLDRGNIQYF	TGTGCCAGCTCACCTCTGGACAGGGGAAACATTCAGTACTTC
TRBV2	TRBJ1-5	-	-	CASSVILEQPQHF	TGTGCCAGCAGTGTGATCCTGGAGCAGCCCCAGCATTTT
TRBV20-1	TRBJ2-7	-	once	CSATAYYEQYF	TGCAGTGCTACTGCCTACTACGAGCAGTACTTC
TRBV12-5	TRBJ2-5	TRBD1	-	CASGLQGQRGETQYF	TGTGCTAGTGGTTTGCAGGGACAGCGCGGGGAGACCCAGTACTTC
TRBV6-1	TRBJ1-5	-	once	CASSVWQTNQPQHF	TGTGCCAGCAGTGTGTGGCAGACTAATCAGCCCCAGCATTTT
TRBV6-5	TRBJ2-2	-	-	CASSLGGALNTGELFF	TGTGCCAGCAGTTTGGGGGGGGCCCTGAACACCGGGGAGCTGTTTTTT
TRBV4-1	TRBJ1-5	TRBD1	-	CASSHSGQGDQPQHF	TGCGCCAGCAGCCACTCTGGGCAGGGGGATCAGCCCCAGCATTTT
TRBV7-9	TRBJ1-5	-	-	CASSRGVNSNQPQHF	TGTGCCAGCAGCCGAGGGGTCAATAGCAATCAGCCCCAGCATTTT
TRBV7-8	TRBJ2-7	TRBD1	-	CASSLRGQAYEQYF	TGTGCCAGCAGCTTAAGGGGACAGGCTTACGAGCAGTACTTC
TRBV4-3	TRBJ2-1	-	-	CASSQETLRYNEQFF	TGCGCCAGCAGCCAGGAGACTTTGCGTTACAATGAGCAGTTCTTC
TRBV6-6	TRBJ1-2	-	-	CATLRRRGGSGGYTF	TGTGCCACCCTGAGAAGAAGGGGGGGAAGTGGGGGCTACACCTTC
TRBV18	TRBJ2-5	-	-	CASSMGKATIQETQYF	TGTGCCAGCTCTATGGGGAAGGCAACTATTCAAGAGACCCAGTACTTC
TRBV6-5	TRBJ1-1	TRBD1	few	CASSYSMGQGITEAFF	TGTGCCAGCAGTTACTCGATGGGACAGGGGATCACTGAAGCTTTCTTT
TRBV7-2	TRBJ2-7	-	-	CASSSRQESGSYEQYF	TGTGCCAGCAGCTCAAGACAGGAATCTGGCTCCTACGAGCAGTACTTC
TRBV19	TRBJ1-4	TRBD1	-	CASSWGQRRNEKLFF	TGTGCCAGTAGTTGGGGACAGCGGAGGAATGAAAAACTGTTTTTT
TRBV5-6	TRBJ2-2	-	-	CASSYRRVHRSPGELFF	TGTGCCAGCAGCTACCGGCGCGTCCACAGAAGTCCCGGGGAGCTGTTTTTT
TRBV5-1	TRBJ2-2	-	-	CASSLLVAENTGELFF	TGCGCCAGCAGCTTGTTGGTAGCGGAGAACACCGGGGAGCTGTTTTTT
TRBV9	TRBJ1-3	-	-	CASSASDTVGTIYF	TGTGCCAGCAGTGCCTCGGACACGGTCGGCACCATATATTTT
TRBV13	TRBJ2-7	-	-	CASSLGRVGHRYEQYF	TGTGCCAGCAGCTTAGGCAGGGTAGGACACCGCTACGAGCAGTACTTC
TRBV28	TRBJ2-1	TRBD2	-	CASSFTSGRAGSYNEQFF	TGTGCCAGCAGTTTCACTAGCGGGAGGGCCGGGTCCTACAATGAGCAGTTCTTC
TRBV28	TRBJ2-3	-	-	CASSAPFREPSDTQYF	TGTGCCAGCAGTGCCCCGTTCAGGGAGCCGTCGGATACGCAGTATTTT
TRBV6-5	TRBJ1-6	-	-	CASSPNRANYSPLHF	TGTGCCAGCAGTCCTAACAGGGCCAATTATTCACCCCTCCACTTT
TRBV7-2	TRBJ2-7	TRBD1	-	CASSSLDRELQYF	TGTGCCAGCAGCTCCTTAGACAGGGAGCTGCAGTACTTC
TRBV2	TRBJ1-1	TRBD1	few	CASGTGQLNTEAFF	TGTGCCAGTGGGACAGGGCAACTGAACACTGAAGCTTTCTTT
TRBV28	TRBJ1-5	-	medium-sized	CASIPAGFNQPQHF	TGTGCCAGCATCCCCGCAGGTTTTAATCAGCCCCAGCATTTT
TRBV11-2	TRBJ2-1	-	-	CASSLDYRREQFF	TGTGCCAGCAGCTTAGATTACCGGAGAGAGCAGTTCTTC
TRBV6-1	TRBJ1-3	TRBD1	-	CATLTGEIGNTIYF	TGTGCCACCCTGACAGGGGAGATTGGAAACACCATATATTTT
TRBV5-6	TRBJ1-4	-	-	CASSNSRGPNEKLFF	TGTGCCAGCAGCAACTCCAGGGGACCTAATGAAAAACTGTTTTTT
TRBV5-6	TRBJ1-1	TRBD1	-	CASRRGQLNTEAFF	TGTGCCAGCAGGCGGGGACAGTTGAACACTGAAGCTTTCTTT
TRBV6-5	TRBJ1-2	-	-	CASSYGWGGGYTF	TGTGCCAGCAGTTACGGGTGGGGTGGCGGCTACACCTTC
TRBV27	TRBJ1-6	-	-	CASNSFPNSPLHF	TGTGCCTCTAACTCCTTCCCAAATTCACCCCTCCACTTT
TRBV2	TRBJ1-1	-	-	CASSGLANTEAFF	TGTGCCAGCAGTGGTCTGGCCAACACTGAAGCTTTCTTT
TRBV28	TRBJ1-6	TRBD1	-	CASTPRQGAGSPLHF	TGTGCCAGCACCCCGCGGCAGGGGGCGGGTTCACCCCTCCACTTT
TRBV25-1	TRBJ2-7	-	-	CASSADGGRGYEQYF	TGTGCCAGCAGTGCCGATGGTGGTAGGGGCTACGAGCAGTACTTC
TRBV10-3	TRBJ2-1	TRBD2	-	CAISPTGGIRDEQFF	TGTGCCATCAGTCCAACGGGAGGCATCAGGGATGAGCAGTTCTTC
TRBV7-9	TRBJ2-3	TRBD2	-	CASNRLAGDDTQYF	TGTGCCAGCAACCGACTAGCGGGAGACGATACGCAGTATTTT
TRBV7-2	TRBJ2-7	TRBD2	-	CASSLGGRALYEQYF	TGTGCCAGCAGCTTAGGGGGGAGGGCCTTATACGAGCAGTACTTC
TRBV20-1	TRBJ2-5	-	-	CSAAPAETQYF	TGCAGTGCTGCCCCCGCCGAGACCCAGTACTTC
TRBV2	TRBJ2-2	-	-	CASRAGTMTGELFF	TGTGCCAGCAGAGCCGGGACAATGACCGGGGAGCTGTTTTTT
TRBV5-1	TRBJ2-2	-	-	CASSVGTPNTGELFF	TGCGCCAGCTCGGTTGGGACACCGAACACCGGGGAGCTGTTTTTT
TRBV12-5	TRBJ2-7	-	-	CASGPGHGMHEQYF	TGTGCTAGTGGGCCCGGGCATGGGATGCACGAGCAGTACTTC
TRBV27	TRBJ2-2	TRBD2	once	CASSLGSAGSTGELFF	TGTGCCAGCAGTTTAGGGTCAGCGGGAAGCACCGGGGAGCTGTTTTTT
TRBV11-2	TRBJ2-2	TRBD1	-	CASSSEQGARTGELFF	TGTGCCAGCAGCTCTGAACAGGGGGCGCGCACCGGGGAGCTGTTTTTT
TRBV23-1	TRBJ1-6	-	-	CASSTPPRSSYNSPLHF	TGCGCCAGCAGTACCCCGCCGAGGAGCTCCTATAATTCACCCCTCCACTTT
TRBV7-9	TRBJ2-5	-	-	CASSLGGGASETQYF	TGTGCCAGCAGCTTAGGTGGGGGGGCTTCAGAGACCCAGTACTTC
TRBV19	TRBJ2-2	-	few	CASISSGALNTGELFF	TGTGCCAGTATTTCGTCTGGAGCTCTGAACACCGGGGAGCTGTTTTTT